The 25 T cell receptor beta chains in this list originate from one sample, sequenced in a study of blood T cell repertoires in COVID-19. This table comes from immunoSEQ multiplex PCR, and its TCRdb copy is limited to in-frame clones, with some not included. The sample holds some 140,000 clones; roughly 85% are singletons and the top ten take less than 4.5%. The sequencing sample was made of peripheral blood. Receptors were obtained from a man in his sixties with acute or convalescent COVID-19.

V gene TRBV14 combines with J gene TRBJ2-4, with 15 bases fitting TRBD2. Germline-derived CDR1 and CDR2 are SGHDN and FVKESK. V shed 3 bases and J 2 bases; nucleotides not matched to a gene: 2. The CDR3 is 17 amino acids. The CDR3 loop reads CASSQGLAGGSKNIQYF. CDR3 nucleotides: TGTGCCAGCAGCCAGGGACTAGCGGGAGGATCCAAAAACATTCAGTACTTC.

This chain joins TRBV5-6 and TRBJ2-3; D possibly corresponds to TRBD2 (6 bases). Trimming took 10 bases from V and 2 from J, leaving 26 bases between them. Germline values: CDR1 SGHDT, CDR2 YYEEEE. The CDR3 covers 17 residues. The CDR3 sequence is CASKRSGRTIFTDTQYF. The DNA for the CDR3 is TGTGCCTCAAAACGGAGCGGGCGAACCATATTCACAGATACGCAGTATTTT.

The V and J genes are TRBV9 and TRBJ1-3, with D tentatively TRBD1 (5 bases). The V and J ends lost 0 bases and 2 bases respectively, with 9 bases between them. This CDR3 is 15 amino acids long. CDR1 is SGDLS and CDR2 is YYNGEE in the germline V gene. The CDR3 protein is CASSVASGTGNTIYF. The CDR3 coding sequence is TGTGCCAGCAGCGTAGCTTCAGGGACTGGAAACACCATATATTTT.

The chain is built from TRBV5-5 and TRBJ1-5; TRBD1 aligns across 9 bases. The CDR3 has 13 residues. The V and J ends lost 4 bases and 5 bases, in that order; junction bases with no gene match: 1. Germline V lookup: CDR1 SGHKS, CDR2 YYEKEE (reference sequence). The CDR3 region is CASSRDRDQPQHF. Here the CDR3 DNA reads TGTGCCAGCAGCCGGGACAGGGATCAGCCCCAGCATTTT.

V usage is TRBV7-9 and J usage is TRBJ2-7; D is uncertain. The V gene's germline CDR1 is SEHNR and CDR2 FQNEAQ (reference sequence). Trimming removed 1 base at V and 3 bases at J, with 4 bases between. The CDR3 loop spans 12 amino acids. CDR3 DNA sequence: TGTGCCAGCAGCTTAGAATACTACGAGCAGTACTTC. Its translation is CASSLEYYEQYF.

The genes are TRBV5-4 and TRBJ2-1, with TRBD2 identical over 10 bases. V lost 0 bases, J lost 6 bases, and 3 bases stayed unmatched. The CDR3 has 15 residues. Germline CDR1 SGHNT, CDR2 YYREEE (reference sequence). CDR3 sequence (DNA): TGTGCCAGCAGCTTGGCAGCGGGAGGGCTCAATGAGCAGTTCTTC. Its protein product is CASSLAAGGLNEQFF.

This sequence joins TRBV6-4 and TRBJ2-5, with 10 bases matching TRBD1. V trimming: 5 bases; J trimming: 5 bases; junction bases outside the gene matches: 2. In germline, CDR1 is MRHNA, CDR2 SNTAGT. This CDR3 has 13 amino acids. CDR3 in DNA: TGTGCCAGCAGTCGGGACAGGGGCGAGACCCAGTACTTC. It specifies CASSRDRGETQYF.

The chain recombines TRBV6-5 with TRBJ1-6; tentatively, D is TRBD1 (5 bases). Between the trimmed V and J ends, which lost 5 bases and 7 bases, there was a span of 15 bases. The germline CDR1 and CDR2 sequences are MNHEY and SVGAGI. There are 15 residues in the CDR3. This chain's CDR3 is CASSPIDSYNSPLHF. DNA of the CDR3: TGTGCCAGCAGTCCGATCGACAGTTACAATTCACCCCTCCACTTT.

The CDR3 sequence is CASSPPQGPTEAFF. CDR3 sequence (DNA): TGTGCCAGCAGCCCACCACAGGGGCCGACTGAAGCTTTCTTT. The chain combines TRBV6-5 with TRBJ1-1, with 7 bases identical to TRBD1. This CDR3 comprises 14 residues. The V and J ends lost 6 bases and 5 bases, in that order; junction bases with no gene match: 9. The germline gives CDR1 MNHEY, CDR2 SVGAGI.

V and J are TRBV5-1 and TRBJ1-1; TRBD1 might be the D (5 bases). Trimming removed 5 bases from V and 11 bases from J, with 13 bases in between. The CDR3 runs to 11 residues. CDR1 is SGHRS, CDR2 YFSETQ, per germline. The CDR3 region is CASRSGEVAFF. For the CDR3, the DNA is TGCGCCAGCAGGTCGGGGGAAGTTGCTTTCTTT. Variable domain in full (rest from reference TRBV5-1 and TRBJ1-1): KAGVTQTPRYLIKTRGQQVTLSCSPISGHRSVSWYQQTPGQGLQFLFEYFSETQRNKGNFPGRFSGRQFSNSRSEMNVSTLELGDSALYLCASRSGEVAFFGQGTRLTVV.

The chain combines TRBV30 with TRBJ2-5; D is unresolved. The V and J ends lost 3 bases and 4 bases respectively, with 18 bases between them. Looked up from germline, CDR1 is GTSNPN and CDR2 is SVGIG (reference sequence). This CDR3 comprises 15 residues. CDR3: CAWSLDTTRGETQYF. CDR3 DNA: TGTGCCTGGAGCCTCGATACGACGAGAGGAGAGACCCAGTACTTC.

This sequence joins TRBV7-2 and TRBJ1-2, with D unresolved. CDR1 and CDR2 (germline): SGHTA, FQGNSA. Trimming pared 3 bases from V and 0 bases from J, leaving 8 bases between. The CDR3 sequence is 14 residues long. Written as DNA, the CDR3 is TGTGCCAGCAGCTTGGCTACAGCTAACTATGGCTACACCTTC. This gives the protein CASSLATANYGYTF.

This chain links TRBV28 with TRBJ2-7; 7 nucleotides align to TRBD2. From germline, CDR1 is MDHEN and CDR2 SYDVKM. This CDR3 is 13 amino acids long. The V gene end was trimmed by 6 bases and the J gene end by 3 bases; junction bases not matched to a gene: 5. Here the CDR3 DNA reads TGTGCCAGCAGACTAGCGTCGGGCTACGAGCAGTACTTC. Translated: CASRLASGYEQYF.

The gene calls are TRBV5-6 and TRBJ1-3, with 10 bases matching TRBD1. Looked up from germline, CDR1 is SGHDT and CDR2 is YYEEEE. The CDR3 consists of 16 residues. After removal of 1 base from V and 3 bases from J, the junction contained 4 bases not matched to a gene. CDR3 coding DNA: TGTGCCAGCAGCTTGCCGGGACAGGGGCTTGGAAACACCATATATTTT. Translated, it gives CASSLPGQGLGNTIYF.

The genes are TRBV10-3 and TRBJ1-2; D gene ambiguous. This CDR3 spans 11 amino acids. V lost 7 bases, J lost 8 bases, and 11 bases lay in between. Germline CDR1 is ENHRY and CDR2 is SYGVKD. CDR3 sequence: CAINLNWGYTF. The CDR3 DNA is TGTGCCATCAATCTAAATTGGGGCTACACCTTC.

The chain uses TRBV7-2 and TRBJ1-5; 7 bases align to TRBD1. Germline values: CDR1 SGHTA, CDR2 FQGNSA. The J segment lost 3 bases and the V segment lost 5 bases, leaving 7 bases of the junction unmatched. The CDR3 is 15 amino acids. Written as DNA, the CDR3 is TGTGCCAGCAGCACGACGGACAGGCACAATCAGCCCCAGCATTTT. Its translation is CASSTTDRHNQPQHF.

The chain joins TRBV7-9 to TRBJ2-5; maybe TRBD1 (6 bases). Trimming took off 8 bases at V and 2 bases at J, with 12 bases between the two ends. CDR1 is SEHNR, CDR2 FQNEAQ, per germline (reference sequence). CDR3 length: 13 amino acids. The CDR3 is CASGRDTQETQYF. CDR3 sequence (DNA): TGTGCCAGCGGCCGGGACACACAAGAGACCCAGTACTTC.

V gene TRBV5-1 combines with J gene TRBJ2-7; TRBD2 might be the D (6 bases). CDR1 and CDR2 from the germline V gene are SGHRS and YFSETQ. V was cut by 3 bases and J by 7 bases, with 11 bases left in between. This CDR3 region has 12 residues. DNA for the CDR3: TGCGCCAGCAGCTCGGGCGGGGAGGAGCAGTACTTC. Its protein is CASSSGGEEQYF.

J is TRBJ2-5 and V is TRBV2; maybe TRBD2 (6 bases). Germline lookup yields CDR1 SNHLY and CDR2 FYNNEI. The CDR3 has 16 amino acids. Trimming took off 7 bases at V and 1 base at J, with 19 bases between the two ends. The CDR3 loop is CASIPPGEVVQETQYF. DNA of the CDR3: TGTGCCAGCATTCCACCGGGAGAGGTCGTCCAAGAGACCCAGTACTTC.

The chain employs TRBV24-1 and TRBJ2-2, with 12 bases identical to TRBD1. The V gene's germline CDR1 is KGHDR and CDR2 SFDVKD. The V gene end was trimmed by 5 bases and the J gene end by 2 bases; junction bases not matched to a gene: 11. This CDR3 comprises 19 residues. The CDR3 reads CATSAIVGTGGANTGELFF. CDR3 sequence (DNA): TGTGCCACCAGTGCGATTGTAGGGACAGGGGGCGCAAACACCGGGGAGCTGTTTTTT.

CDR3 sequence (DNA): TGTGCCAGTAGCAATAGCGGGATACCCCCGGGGAATGAGCAGTTCTTC. Its protein product is CASSNSGIPPGNEQFF. This chain joins TRBV19 and TRBJ2-1; 8 bases align to TRBD2. V trimming: 6 bases; J trimming: 7 bases; junction bases outside the gene matches: 14. CDR3 length: 16 amino acids. CDR1 is LNHDA, CDR2 SQIVND, per germline (reference sequence).

CDR3 sequence: CSVGSDTAVYEQYF. DNA for the CDR3: TGCAGCGTTGGGTCCGACACCGCAGTCTACGAGCAGTACTTC. V is TRBV29-1 and J is TRBJ2-7; D uncertain. Trimming removed 4 bases at V and 3 bases at J, with 16 bases between. The CDR3 loop spans 14 amino acids. Germline CDR1 is SQVTM and CDR2 is ANQGSEA.

V usage is TRBV27 and J usage is TRBJ2-1, with 8 bases fitting TRBD1. This CDR3 has 16 residues. The J segment lost 9 bases and the V segment lost 4 bases, leaving 14 bases of the junction unmatched. Germline CDR1 MNHEY, CDR2 SMNVEV (reference sequence). The CDR3 DNA is TGTGCCAGCAGTTCCCTTGGACAGGGAGACGGGAGTGAGCAGTTCTTC. Amino acid sequence: CASSSLGQGDGSEQFF.

The chain recombines TRBV28 with TRBJ1-5, with 11 bases that match TRBD1. V trimming: 5 bases; J trimming: 7 bases; junction bases outside the gene matches: 10. Germline CDR1 is MDHEN and CDR2 is SYDVKM. This CDR3 is 16 amino acids long. The CDR3 region is CASSTGQGARPQPQHF. The CDR3 DNA reads as TGTGCCAGCAGTACCGGACAGGGGGCGCGACCACAGCCCCAGCATTTT.

V is TRBV19 and J is TRBJ1-2; a possible D gene is TRBD1 (6 bases). Deletions cut 10 bases from V and 3 bases from J, with 18 bases between. Germline-derived CDR1 and CDR2 are LNHDA and SQIVND (reference sequence). The CDR3 has 14 amino acids. CDR3 region: CATSPADSYYGYTF. As DNA, the CDR3 is TGTGCCACTTCTCCGGCGGACAGCTACTATGGCTACACCTTC.